The 23 T cell receptor beta chains presented below share a single source sample, sequenced in a study of neurological immune-mediated disorders. TCRdb reprocessed the 5' RACE reads with MiXCR, giving one entry per CDR3 protein. The sample includes fewer than 50,000 distinct CDR3 sequences, approximately 14% of them seen just once. Sample: CD4+ T cells from blood. Receptors originate from a woman aged 60 to 75 with HTLV-1-associated myelopathy (HAM/TSP).

This clonotype was detected ten times or more. The V and J genes are TRBV20-1 and TRBJ2-1; D call uncertain. V shed 3 bases and J shed 2 bases, with 11 bases lying between them. Per the germline V gene, CDR1 is DFQATT and CDR2 is SNEGSKA (reference sequence). The CDR3 spans 14 residues. For the CDR3, the DNA is TGCAGTGCTAGCAGTGAGCGAACCTACAATGAGCAGTTCTTC. Encoded protein: CSASSERTYNEQFF.

This clonotype was detected many times. This chain links TRBV9 with TRBJ2-1; 10 bases align to TRBD2. The CDR3 length is 16 residues. Germline loops: CDR1 SGDLS, CDR2 YYNGEE. The V and J ends lost 1 base and 6 bases, in that order; junction bases with no gene match: 7. CDR3 DNA sequence: TGTGCCAGCAGCGTACTGTCGGCTAGCGGGAGCAATGAGCAGTTCTTC. Translation gives CASSVLSASGSNEQFF.

Only a few counts were recorded for this clonotype. V and J are TRBV20-1 and TRBJ2-7; D is possibly TRBD1 or TRBD2 (6 bases each). Germline lookup yields CDR1 DFQATT and CDR2 SNEGSKA (reference sequence). V lost 0 bases to trimming and J lost 3 bases, with 12 bases between them. The CDR3 totals 14 residues. The CDR3 sequence: CSARDWRGYYEQYF. The CDR3 DNA follows: TGCAGTGCTAGAGATTGGAGGGGGTACTACGAGCAGTACTTC.

Details on this clonotype: A much bigger clone sits one base away, suggesting this may be a read error. V usage is TRBV6-5 and J usage is TRBJ2-2; 8 positions match TRBD2. Trimming removed 5 bases from V and 0 bases from J; junction bases left unmatched: 5. Germline V gene sequence: CDR1 MNHEY, CDR2 SVGAGI. The CDR3 has 16 amino acids. The CDR3 sequence: CASSESGLANTGELFF. CDR3 bases: TGTGCCAGCAGTGAGTCGGGACTAGCGAACACCGGGGAGCTGTTTTTT.

This clonotype was found many times. This chain connects TRBV6-5 to TRBJ1-3; D is ambiguous. Germline V lookup: CDR1 MNHEY, CDR2 SVGAGI. The V end was cut by 5 bases, the J end by 0 bases, with 14 bases between. This CDR3 spans 16 amino acids. The DNA of the CDR3 is TGTGCCAGCAGTGTTTCGGGGTGGGGCTCTGGAAACACCATATATTTT. It encodes CASSVSGWGSGNTIYF.

Ten or more counts support this clonotype. The chain recombines TRBV7-9 with TRBJ1-6, with no clear D. Trimming removed 4 bases at V and 3 bases at J, with 19 bases between. Germline V lookup: CDR1 SEHNR, CDR2 FQNEAQ (reference sequence). There are 18 residues in the CDR3. The CDR3 spells CASSSSTDPGIYNSPLHF. CDR3 sequence (DNA): TGTGCCAGCAGCTCCTCGACCGACCCGGGGATCTATAATTCACCCCTCCACTTT.

J is TRBJ2-5 and V is TRBV5-5; D remains unclear. The CDR3 runs to 14 residues. Germline-derived CDR1 and CDR2 are SGHKS and YYEKEE (reference sequence). Trimming cost V 0 bases and J 2 bases, with 8 bases left between them. CDR3 DNA: TGTGCCAGCAGCTTGGAGCTAGGTCAAGAGACCCAGTACTTC. Translating gives CASSLELGQETQYF.

Ten or more counts support this clonotype. The rearrangement joins TRBV5-6 to TRBJ2-7, with 8 bases aligning to TRBD1. The length of the CDR3 is 16 residues. Germline CDR1 is SGHDT and CDR2 is YYEEEE. J lost 0 bases, V lost 1 base, and 6 bases had no gene match. The CDR3 DNA is TGTGCCAGCAGCTTGATCAGGGGGCGGAGCTCCTACGAGCAGTACTTC. It is translated as CASSLIRGRSSYEQYF.

The table lists this clonotype with many counts. The chain couples TRBV20-1 to TRBJ1-3; D possibly corresponds to TRBD1 (6 bases). CDR3 length equals 14 residues. Germline V gene lookup returns CDR1 DFQATT and CDR2 SNEGSKA (reference sequence). Trimming removed 2 bases at V and 8 bases at J, with 16 bases between. The CDR3: CSARQGLIGDTIYF. As DNA, the CDR3 is TGCAGTGCTAGACAGGGGCTGATAGGAGACACCATATATTTT.

This clonotype was picked up many times. The chain is built from TRBV30 and TRBJ1-1, with 7 bases that match TRBD1. Trimming removed 3 bases from V and 2 bases from J; junction bases left unmatched: 9. This CDR3 has 15 residues. Germline assignment: CDR1 GTSNPN and CDR2 SVGIG (reference sequence). CDR3 region: CAWSGARDSNTEAFF. CDR3 DNA sequence: TGTGCCTGGAGCGGGGCCCGGGACAGCAACACTGAAGCTTTCTTT.

This clonotype was picked up many times. The CDR3 DNA sequence: TGTGCCAGCAGCCACGGGGGGGCTCGGAATGAGCAGTTCTTC. Amino acids: CASSHGGARNEQFF. The V and J genes are TRBV7-3 and TRBJ2-1; 8 positions agree with TRBD2. CDR1 and CDR2 from the germline V gene are SGHTA and FQGTGA. V lost 5 bases to trimming and J lost 7 bases; unmatched junction nucleotides: 7. The CDR3 has 14 residues. Looking up the rest from reference TRBV7-3 and TRBJ2-1 gives the full variable domain: GAGVSQTPSNKVTEKGKYVELRCDPISGHTALYWYRQSLGQGPEFLIYFQGTGAADDSGLPNDRFFAVRPEGSVSTLKIQRTERGDSAVYLCASSHGGARNEQFFGPGTRLTVL.

This clonotype has at least ten counts. In DNA form, the CDR3 reads TGTGCCAGCAGCAGATTACAGGGGCTAGGGGATGAAAAACTGTTTTTT. Encoded protein: CASSRLQGLGDEKLFF. The rearrangement joins TRBV7-2 to TRBJ1-4; 7 bases agree with TRBD1. V shed 5 bases, J shed 6 bases, and the junction held 12 bases outside the gene matches. The CDR3 contains 16 residues. CDR1 and CDR2 from the germline V gene are SGHTA and FQGNSA.

Many counts were recorded for this clonotype. CDR3 in amino acids: CASSLGTGEEEEAFF. The CDR3 DNA is TGTGCCAGCAGTTTAGGAACAGGTGAGGAGGAGGAGGCTTTCTTT. The chain recombines TRBV12-3 or TRBV12-4 with TRBJ1-1; a weak D match, TRBD1 (5 bases). Trimming took off 1 base at V and 11 bases at J, with 20 bases between the two ends. CDR3 length: 15 amino acids.

At least ten counts were recorded for this clonotype. This chain connects TRBV20-1 to TRBJ1-6; no definite D call. Trimming shortened V by 0 bases and J by 4 bases, and 10 bases separated the two germline ends. The CDR3 contains 15 residues. Germline CDR1 is DFQATT and CDR2 is SNEGSKA (reference sequence). CDR3 loop: CSARDRIAYNSPLHF. Written as DNA, the CDR3 is TGCAGTGCTAGAGATCGGATAGCGTATAATTCACCCCTCCACTTT.

This clonotype showed up many times. The chain uses TRBV7-8 and TRBJ2-7; 10 bases line up with TRBD2. Germline trimming cut 4 bases from V and 4 bases from J; bases unmatched to any gene: 7. The CDR3 extends over 15 amino acids. Germline V gene sequence: CDR1 SGHVS, CDR2 FQNEAQ. The CDR3: CASSYSGGLVYEQYF. As DNA, the CDR3 is TGTGCCAGCAGCTATAGCGGGGGGCTAGTATACGAGCAGTACTTC.

This clonotype was recorded many times. The rearrangement links TRBV5-4 to TRBJ1-5; D gene ambiguous. The CDR3 sequence is 14 residues long. Germline V CDR1 and CDR2: SGHNT, YYREEE (reference sequence). V dropped 1 base and J dropped 4 bases, with 9 bases sitting between them. CDR3 residues: CASSLYGSNQPQHF. The CDR3 nucleotides are TGTGCCAGCAGCTTGTACGGATCTAATCAGCCCCAGCATTTT.

This clonotype was counted ten times or more. This chain links TRBV19 with TRBJ1-1; 7 bases map to TRBD1. V gave up 6 bases and J gave up 0 bases; unmatched junction bases: 7. The CDR3 sequence is 15 residues long. Germline-derived CDR1 and CDR2 are LNHDA and SQIVND (reference sequence). The CDR3 DNA reads as TGTGCCAGTAGCCCCGGGACAGTCATGAACACTGAAGCTTTCTTT. Translation: CASSPGTVMNTEAFF.

The table lists this clonotype with many counts. The chain joins TRBV20-1 to TRBJ2-7; 7 nucleotides align to TRBD1. Trimming removed 6 bases from V and 4 bases from J; junction bases left unmatched: 15. This CDR3 is 15 amino acids long. In germline, CDR1 is DFQATT, CDR2 SNEGSKA (reference sequence). The CDR3 sequence is CSAFNRGTSLYEQYF. The CDR3 nucleotides are TGCAGTGCGTTTAACAGGGGAACTTCCCTTTACGAGCAGTACTTC.

This clonotype was seen many times. The chain employs TRBV6-6 and TRBJ1-2; D unresolved. The germline V gene has CDR1 MNHNY and CDR2 SVGAGI (reference sequence). The CDR3 is made up of 14 amino acids. Trimming removed 4 bases at V and 2 bases at J, with 11 bases between. Written as DNA, the CDR3 is TGTGCCAGCAGTTTGAGCGCCCAGAACTATGGCTACACCTTC. This translates into CASSLSAQNYGYTF.

Many counts were recorded for this clonotype. The chain recombines TRBV6-1 with TRBJ1-5; D remains unclear. The germline gives CDR1 MNHNS, CDR2 SASEGT. This CDR3 is built from 14 residues. The germline V and J ends were trimmed by 6 bases and 3 bases, with 12 bases remaining between them. CDR3 amino acids: CASSDQAPNQPQHF. The CDR3 region has the DNA TGTGCCAGCAGCGACCAAGCCCCCAATCAGCCCCAGCATTTT.

Ten or more counts support this clonotype. The chain employs TRBV5-1 and TRBJ1-4; D is unresolved. The V and J ends lost 0 bases and 4 bases respectively, with 10 bases between them. CDR1 and CDR2 from the germline V gene are SGHRS and YFSETQ. CDR3 length: 15 residues. CDR3 amino acids: CASSLAGGNNEKLFF. Here the CDR3 DNA reads TGCGCCAGCAGCTTGGCCGGTGGAAATAATGAAAAACTGTTTTTT. The full variable domain, in which reference TRBV5-1 and TRBJ1-4 provide the parts outside the CDR3, is KAGVTQTPRYLIKTRGQQVTLSCSPISGHRSVSWYQQTPGQGLQFLFEYFSETQRNKGNFPGRFSGRQFSNSRSEMNVSTLELGDSALYLCASSLAGGNNEKLFFGSGTQLSVL.

This clonotype appeared many times. V usage is TRBV10-3 and J usage is TRBJ1-5; no clear D gene. From germline, CDR1 is ENHRY and CDR2 SYGVKD. CDR3 length: 15 amino acids. Trimming pared 0 bases from V and 3 bases from J, leaving 9 bases between. Written as DNA, the CDR3 is TGTGCCATCAGTGAGTCGAGCCGGAACAATCAGCCCCAGCATTTT. It specifies CAISESSRNNQPQHF.

This clonotype was observed many times. The chain has TRBV20-1 and TRBJ2-3, with D possibly TRBD2 on 7 matching bases. This CDR3 spans 15 amino acids. CDR1 DFQATT and CDR2 SNEGSKA come from the germline V gene (reference sequence). Deletions cut 3 bases from V and 2 bases from J, with 15 bases between. DNA for the CDR3: TGCAGTGCTAGGTGGGGGGGCGCCGACACAGATACGCAGTATTTT. Translation gives CSARWGGADTDTQYF.